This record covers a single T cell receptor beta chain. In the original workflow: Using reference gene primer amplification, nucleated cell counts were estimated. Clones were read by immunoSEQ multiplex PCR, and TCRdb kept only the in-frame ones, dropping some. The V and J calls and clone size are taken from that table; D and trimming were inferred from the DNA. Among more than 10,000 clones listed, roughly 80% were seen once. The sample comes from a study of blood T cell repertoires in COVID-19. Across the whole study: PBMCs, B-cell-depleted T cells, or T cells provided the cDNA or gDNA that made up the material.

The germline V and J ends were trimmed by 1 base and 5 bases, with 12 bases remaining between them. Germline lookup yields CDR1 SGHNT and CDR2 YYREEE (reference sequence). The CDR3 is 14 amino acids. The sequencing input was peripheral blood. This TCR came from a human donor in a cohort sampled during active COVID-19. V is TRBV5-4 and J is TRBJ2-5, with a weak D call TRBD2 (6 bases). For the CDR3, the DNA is TGTGCCAGCAGCTTGAGGGGCGCGGGGGAGACCCAGTACTTC. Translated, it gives CASSLRGAGETQYF.